This T cell receptor beta chain came from a study of T cells in Graves' hyperthyroidism and ophthalmopathy. Amplified TCR beta CDR3 regions came from RNA transcripts. An initial round of RT-PCR targeting the TCR CDR3 relied on the HTBI primer set. From the multiplex PCR reads, TCRdb called clonotypes with MiXCR, one entry per CDR3 protein. This sample has about 260,000 distinct CDR3 sequences, with 25% found just once. The study based diagnoses on clinical symptoms, serum thyroxine and TRAb, thyroid ultrasound and orbital computed tomography. Before ophthalmopathy appeared, progressors gave blood at initial hyperthyroidism diagnosis. The J segment lost 5 bases and the V segment lost 5 bases, leaving 8 bases of the junction unmatched. The CDR3 loop spans 14 amino acids.

The TCR originated in a middle-aged man with Graves' hyperthyroidism that later progressed to Graves' ophthalmopathy. This chain uses TRBV12-3 or TRBV12-4 with TRBJ2-7; 8 positions match TRBD2. Sequencing used blood. DNA for the CDR3: TGTGCCAGCAGTCTCGGGACTAGATTCCACGAGCAGTACTTC. This codes for CASSLGTRFHEQYF.